A single sample gave rise to the 18 T cell receptor beta chains below, sequenced in a study of cytomegalovirus exposure and HLA in healthy donors. PCR involved 60 Vbeta and 13 Jbeta primers. Profiling relied on immunoSEQ multiplex PCR, and the TCRdb table lists in-frame clones only, not all of them. The top ten clones hold over 2% of a sample with nearly 200,000 clones, roughly 73% of them seen once. Sequencing used PBMCs. These TCRs come from a woman aged 25 to 39 in good health and CMV-seropositive.

The CDR3 DNA reads as TGTGCCAGCAGCTTTTCGGCCTCTCGGGGCACAGATACGCAGTATTTT. This gives the protein CASSFSASRGTDTQYF. V usage is TRBV11-3 and J usage is TRBJ2-3, with unresolved D. The CDR3 loop spans 16 amino acids. Trimming took off 3 bases at V and 1 base at J, with 14 bases between the two ends. The germline V gene has CDR1 SGHNT and CDR2 YENEEA.

The rearrangement links TRBV28 to TRBJ2-1; TRBD2 might be the D (5 bases). The CDR3 extends over 15 amino acids. Trimming stripped 2 bases from V and 2 bases from J, with 10 bases between. The germline V gene has CDR1 MDHEN and CDR2 SYDVKM. CDR3 loop: CASSLIASPYNEQFF. The DNA for the CDR3 is TGTGCCAGCAGTTTAATTGCTAGCCCCTACAATGAGCAGTTCTTC.

The rearrangement links TRBV19 to TRBJ1-1; D unresolved. The V gene's germline CDR1 is LNHDA and CDR2 SQIVND (reference sequence). Trimming shortened V by 1 base and J by 1 base, and 7 bases separated the two germline ends. This CDR3 spans 14 amino acids. In nucleotides, the CDR3 is TGTGCCAGTAGTATAGCGGGGAGGAACACTGAAGCTTTCTTT. Translating it yields CASSIAGRNTEAFF.

The chain couples TRBV5-1 to TRBJ1-4; unclear D gene. The CDR3 is made up of 16 amino acids. Trimming removed 0 bases at V and 2 bases at J, with 11 bases between. The germline V gene encodes CDR1 SGHRS and CDR2 YFSETQ. The CDR3 reads CASSLDSAGTNEKLFF. The DNA for the CDR3 is TGCGCCAGCAGCTTGGATTCGGCGGGGACTAATGAAAAACTGTTTTTT.

With regard to this clone: Other DNA sequences in this specimen translate into the identical CDR3. The chain has TRBV19 and TRBJ1-1; the match to TRBD1 covers 8 bases. The ends lost 4 bases at V and 5 bases at J; junction bases unmatched: 6. CDR3 length equals 14 residues. Germline lookup yields CDR1 LNHDA and CDR2 SQIVND (reference sequence). CDR3 residues: CASSTQGAGTEAFF. Written as DNA, the CDR3 is TGTGCCAGTAGTACCCAGGGGGCCGGGACTGAAGCTTTCTTT. The whole variable domain, filled in from reference TRBV19 and TRBJ1-1, reads DGGITQSPKYLFRKEGQNVTLSCEQNLNHDAMYWYRQDPGQGLRLIYYSQIVNDFQKGDIAEGYSVSREKKESFPLTVTSAQKNPTAFYLCASSTQGAGTEAFFGQGTRLTVV.

The chain employs TRBV7-9 and TRBJ1-2, with D possibly being TRBD1 (5 bases). The ends were cut back, 1 base at V and 4 bases at J, with 13 bases in the middle. Looked up from germline, CDR1 is SEHNR and CDR2 is FQNEAQ (reference sequence). This CDR3 spans 15 amino acids. CDR3 loop: CASSLGRGIGYGYTF. Here the CDR3 DNA reads TGTGCCAGCAGCTTAGGGCGGGGGATTGGCTATGGCTACACCTTC.

This clone was recorded a few times. V is TRBV7-2 and J is TRBJ1-1; D remains ambiguous. Trimming stripped 1 base from V and 6 bases from J, with 12 bases between. This CDR3 region has 14 residues. CDR1 and CDR2 (germline): SGHTA, FQGNSA. The CDR3 is CASSLGGPASEAFF. CDR3 coding DNA: TGTGCCAGCAGCTTAGGTGGGCCCGCCTCTGAAGCTTTCTTT.

The chain recombines TRBV6-6 with TRBJ2-7, with TRBD2 matching 15 bases. V trimming: 6 bases; J trimming: 1 base; junction bases outside the gene matches: 4. Germline CDR1 and CDR2: MNHNY and SVGAGI (reference sequence). This CDR3 has 16 residues. CDR3 sequence: CASRTGTSGRSYEQYF. The CDR3 nucleotides read TGTGCCAGCAGGACCGGGACTAGCGGGAGGTCCTACGAGCAGTACTTC.

The J gene is TRBJ2-5, the V gene TRBV10-1; D is unclear. Trimming pared 5 bases from V and 4 bases from J, leaving 11 bases between. The CDR3 consists of 13 residues. Germline values: CDR1 WNHNN, CDR2 SYGVQD (reference sequence). CDR3 sequence: CASSQRWRETQYF. As DNA, the CDR3 is TGCGCCAGCAGTCAAAGGTGGAGAGAGACCCAGTACTTC.

V gene TRBV28 combines with J gene TRBJ1-1; D gene uncertain. The CDR3 loop spans 13 amino acids. Germline values: CDR1 MDHEN, CDR2 SYDVKM. V lost 6 bases, J lost 12 bases, and 20 bases lay in between. The CDR3 nucleotides are TGTGCCAGCAGCCTAATCGACGGGAAAGAGCCTTTCTTT. This gives the protein CASSLIDGKEPFF.

The chain uses TRBV7-9 and TRBJ2-3; D is ambiguous. V lost 1 base and J 2 bases, leaving 7 bases between the germline ends. Germline-derived CDR1 and CDR2 are SEHNR and FQNEAQ (reference sequence). This CDR3 has 14 amino acids. The DNA for the CDR3 is TGTGCCAGCAGCTTAGGGCACGACACAGATACGCAGTATTTT. As protein: CASSLGHDTDTQYF.

The sample holds a few counts of this clone. The chain links TRBV28 to TRBJ1-5, with 11 nucleotides matching TRBD1. CDR3 length equals 17 residues. CDR1 MDHEN and CDR2 SYDVKM come from the germline V gene. V lost 10 bases to trimming and J lost 6 bases; unmatched junction nucleotides: 17. The CDR3 loop reads CATTNGLGQGGSQPQHF. In nucleotides, the CDR3 is TGTGCCACTACAAATGGCCTGGGACAGGGGGGATCTCAGCCCCAGCATTTT.

This chain uses TRBV2 with TRBJ2-7; D is ambiguous. The germline gives CDR1 SNHLY, CDR2 FYNNEI. The CDR3 has 14 residues. Deletions cut 4 bases from V and 1 base from J, with 11 bases between. The CDR3 sequence: CASSVGRLSYEQYF. DNA for the CDR3: TGTGCCAGCAGTGTGGGCAGGTTATCCTACGAGCAGTACTTC.

This rearrangement joins TRBV5-1 to TRBJ2-5; no definite D call. Germline V gene data show CDR1 as SGHRS and CDR2 as YFSETQ. Trimming pared 4 bases from V and 7 bases from J, leaving 17 bases between. CDR3 length: 14 amino acids. CDR3 nucleotide sequence: TGCGCCAGCAGCCCCCTCATCCCTCCGGGGACCCAGTACTTC. This encodes CASSPLIPPGTQYF.

The chain recombines TRBV7-9 with TRBJ2-1; possibly TRBD1 for D (5 bases). With 6 bases removed from V and 3 bases from J, the gap between germline ends came to 18 bases. Germline CDR1 SEHNR, CDR2 FQNEAQ (reference sequence). The CDR3 sequence is 16 residues long. CDR3 bases: TGTGCCAGCAGACTTGCAGGGTCAACCTACTACAATGAGCAGTTCTTC. Translation gives CASRLAGSTYYNEQFF.

The rearrangement links TRBV5-6 to TRBJ1-1; no definite D call. Trimming left V 0 bases short and J 0 bases short, with 15 bases between. The CDR3 consists of 17 residues. CDR1 SGHDT and CDR2 YYEEEE come from the germline V gene. This CDR3 reads CASSLALMPSMNTEAFF. CDR3 DNA: TGTGCCAGCAGCTTGGCCTTAATGCCTAGTATGAACACTGAAGCTTTCTTT.

The chain has TRBV28 and TRBJ2-7; a weak D match, TRBD2 (5 bases). V lost 4 bases, J lost 2 bases, and 12 bases lay in between. The CDR3 has 14 residues. Germline V gene data show CDR1 as MDHEN and CDR2 as SYDVKM. The CDR3 spells CASSSGNNAYEQYF. As DNA, the CDR3 is TGTGCCAGCAGTTCCGGGAACAATGCCTACGAGCAGTACTTC.

As DNA, the CDR3 is TGTGCCACCAGCAGTGGAGGGGAAGCCTACGAGCAGTACTTC. Protein: CATSSGGEAYEQYF. This chain uses TRBV15 with TRBJ2-7; D might be TRBD2 (6 bases). The CDR3 loop spans 14 amino acids. V was clipped by 3 bases and J by 2 bases, with 11 bases between them. The germline V gene has CDR1 LNHNV and CDR2 YYDKDF (reference sequence).